The 4 T cell receptor beta chains reported below all come from one sample, sequenced in a study of cytomegalovirus exposure and HLA in healthy donors. Primers included in the PCR were 60 Vbeta and 13 Jbeta primers. TCRdb's copy holds only in-frame clones and misses some; the assay was immunoSEQ multiplex PCR. Here the sample table reports tens of thousands of clones. Sequencing was done on a sample of PBMCs. These receptors were obtained from a woman in her thirties or forties in good health and CMV-seropositive.

This chain links TRBV4-2 with TRBJ2-6, with D perhaps matching TRBD1 (6 bases). Per the germline V gene, CDR1 is LGHNA and CDR2 is YNFKEQ. Trimming left V 0 bases short and J 0 bases short, with 6 bases between. This CDR3 is built from 16 residues. The DNA of the CDR3 is TGTGCCAGCAGCCAAGACAGGGGCTCTGGGGCCAACGTCCTGACTTTC. This translates into CASSQDRGSGANVLTF.

The CDR3 here is CASSLRIPQGTYNEQFF. CDR3 in DNA: TGTGCCAGCAGCTTACGTATCCCCCAGGGGACCTACAATGAGCAGTTCTTC. V and J are TRBV7-8 and TRBJ2-1, with TRBD1 as a possible D gene (6 bases). Trimming stripped 2 bases from V and 2 bases from J, with 16 bases between. Germline assignment: CDR1 SGHVS and CDR2 FQNEAQ. This CDR3 is 17 amino acids long.

The rearrangement uses TRBV10-2 and TRBJ2-7; 9 bases match TRBD2. CDR3 length equals 15 residues. CDR1 and CDR2 from the germline V gene are WSHSY and SAAADI. V gave up 8 bases and J gave up 5 bases; unmatched junction bases: 13. The CDR3: CASGYKGLASHEQYF. CDR3 nucleotide sequence: TGCGCCAGCGGGTACAAAGGACTAGCGTCCCACGAGCAGTACTTC.

The rearrangement links TRBV5-8 to TRBJ1-5; D gene unclear. V lost 7 bases, J lost 5 bases, and 16 bases lay in between. Germline CDR1 and CDR2: SGHTS and YDEGEE. The CDR3 covers 14 residues. The CDR3 nucleotides read TGTGCCAGCGCTAGGCCACCCGAGGATCAGCCCCAGCATTTT. This gives the protein CASARPPEDQPQHF. Variable domain in full (rest from reference TRBV5-8 and TRBJ1-5): EAGVTQSPTHLIKTRGQQATLRCSPISGHTSVYWYQQALGLGLQFLLWYDEGEERNRGNFPPRFSGRQFPNYSSELNVNALELEDSALYLCASARPPEDQPQHFGDGTRLSIL.